These T cell receptor beta chains were read from a single sample in a study of CD8 T cells in ankylosing spondylitis. TCRdb itself ran the 5' RACE reads through MiXCR, one entry per CDR3 protein. The profile covers approximately 400,000 distinct CDR3 sequences, with approximately 26% appearing a single time and 0.89% taken by the ten largest. The sequencing input was blood, either unsorted or a sorted T cell fraction (not recorded which). The receptors here all came from a male donor with ankylosing spondylitis. Both conserved end residues are part of each CDR3. D genes are given only for firm matches. Clone size is stated in some rows and not others, as once, few, many or a class when expanded.

V: TRBV5-4
size: NA
D: NA
J: TRBJ2-2
length: 18
DNA: TGTGCCAGCAGCTTGGGTCCCTACAGCGGAGAAGCTACCGGGGAGCTGTTTTTT
CDR3: CASSLGPYSGEATGELFF

V: TRBV10-3
size: NA
D: NA
J: TRBJ2-1
length: 16
DNA: TGTGCCATCAGTGAGTCCGTCTGGGTTCCCTACAATGAGCAGTTCTTC
CDR3: CAISESVWVPYNEQFF

V: TRBV27
size: many
D: NA
J: TRBJ1-2
length: 15
DNA: TGTGCCAGCAGTCCTATAGATAGGGCCCACAGAGGCTACACCTTC
CDR3: CASSPIDRAHRGYTF

V: TRBV5-1
size: few
D: TRBD1
J: TRBJ1-5
length: 15
DNA: TGCGCCAGCAGCCGCGGGACAGGGAAAAATCAGCCCCAGCATTTT
CDR3: CASSRGTGKNQPQHF

V: TRBV5-1
size: many
D: NA
J: TRBJ2-3
length: 13
DNA: TGCGCCAGCAGCTTTGGTCACACAGATACGCAGTATTTT
CDR3: CASSFGHTDTQYF

V: TRBV6-5
size: many
D: NA
J: TRBJ2-2
length: 14
DNA: TGTGCCAGCAGTTCCCATACGGGCACCGGGGAGCTGTTTTTT
CDR3: CASSSHTGTGELFF

V: TRBV7-7
size: NA
D: NA
J: TRBJ2-1
length: 13
DNA: TGTGCCAGCAGCTTAGCGTTCGATCGAGGGCAGTTCTTC
CDR3: CASSLAFDRGQFF

V: TRBV3-1
size: NA
D: TRBD2
J: TRBJ2-1
length: 20
DNA: TGTACCAGCAGCCAAGAGTCGGGACTAGCTGCAATTAGCTCCTACAATGAGCAGTTCTTC
CDR3: CTSSQESGLAAISSYNEQFF

V: TRBV11-2
size: few
D: TRBD1
J: TRBJ2-2
length: 12
DNA: TGTGCCAGCCGTACAGGGGCCGGGGAGCTGTTTTTT
CDR3: CASRTGAGELFF

V: TRBV11-3
size: few
D: TRBD2
J: TRBJ2-1
length: 15
DNA: TGTGCCAGCAGCTCCCGGGGGACTAGCGGCAATGAGCAGTTCTTC
CDR3: CASSSRGTSGNEQFF

V: TRBV11-2
size: NA
D: NA
J: TRBJ1-6
length: 12
DNA: TGTGCCAGCAGGGTACAGGATTCACCCCCCCACTTT
CDR3: CASRVQDSPPHF

V: TRBV18
size: few
D: NA
J: TRBJ1-5
length: 15
DNA: TGTGCCAGCTCGGCCTCTTATGGGTTCGATGAGCCCCAGCATTTT
CDR3: CASSASYGFDEPQHF

V: TRBV30
size: few
D: NA
J: TRBJ2-7
length: 13
DNA: TGTGCCTGGAGTGAGGGGTCTTCCTACGAGCAGTACTTC
CDR3: CAWSEGSSYEQYF

V: TRBV15
size: NA
D: TRBD2
J: TRBJ2-1
length: 16
DNA: TGTGCCACCAGCAGTGCTAGCGGGAGAGTCTACAATGAGCAGTTCTTC
CDR3: CATSSASGRVYNEQFF

V: TRBV5-1
size: NA
D: NA
J: TRBJ2-2
length: 15
DNA: TGCGCCAGCAGCCGTGATTGGGGAAACACCGGGGAGCTGTTTTTT
CDR3: CASSRDWGNTGELFF

V: TRBV20-1
size: NA
D: NA
J: TRBJ1-1
length: 12
DNA: TGCAGTGCTTCCCAGGGGATCACTGAAGCTTTCTTT
CDR3: CSASQGITEAFF

V: TRBV20-1
size: NA
D: NA
J: TRBJ2-7
length: 16
DNA: TGCAGTGCTAGAGATCCGAGACTCTCTTTTGCCTACGAGCAGTACTTC
CDR3: CSARDPRLSFAYEQYF

V: TRBV5-4
size: NA
D: NA
J: TRBJ2-5
length: 14
DNA: TGTGCCAGCAGCTCCCTAACAGGGCCGGAGACCCAGTACTTC
CDR3: CASSSLTGPETQYF

V: TRBV20-1
size: NA
D: TRBD1
J: TRBJ2-3
length: 15
DNA: TGCAGTGCTAGCGATGGGACAGCCTTCACAGATACGCAGTATTTT
CDR3: CSASDGTAFTDTQYF

V: TRBV6-1
size: many
D: TRBD1
J: TRBJ1-2
length: 13
DNA: TGTGCCAGCTTGACAGGGTGGGCCTATGGCTACACCTTC
CDR3: CASLTGWAYGYTF

V: TRBV5-1
size: NA
D: NA
J: TRBJ2-1
length: 16
DNA: TGCGCCAGCAGCTTGAGGTTGGGGGACTCCTACAATGAGCAGTTCTTC
CDR3: CASSLRLGDSYNEQFF

V: TRBV19
size: few
D: TRBD1
J: TRBJ1-6
length: 14
DNA: TGTGCCAGTGTGAACAGGGGTCGTGGTTCACCCCTCCACTTT
CDR3: CASVNRGRGSPLHF

V: TRBV7-9
size: NA
D: NA
J: TRBJ1-5
length: 17
DNA: TGTGCCAGCAGCTTTGCATACGATACCTTTAGCAATCAGCCCCAGCATTTT
CDR3: CASSFAYDTFSNQPQHF